A single sample gave rise to the 11 T cell receptor beta chains below, sequenced in a study of T cell repertoires in cytomegalovirus infection (dated by TCRdb to about 2019). Reads for this sample came from an Illumina HiSeq 1500. Starting from the raw public reads, TCRdb applied fastp trimming at Q25, assembled clones with MiXCR and retained in-frame beta chains. Every distinct CDR3 protein forms one entry, paired with its most common genes and DNA. The sample has approximately 300,000 distinct CDR3 sequences on record, 20% to 25% of them singletons. Of the sample, about 14% falls within the top ten clones. These TCRs are of unknown antigen specificity. The intended sense of this specimen's treatment or condition label: in vitro stimulation with specific CMV peptide epitopes to enrich CMV-specific T cells. The sequenced sample was cultured PBMCs, obtained from culture after CMV antigen stimulation. The receptors shown here come from a human donor in good health (CMV status not recorded). Some clones in this sample may be carry-over from other donors' samples.

Comment on this clonotype: A much larger clone sits a single nucleotide away, making a read error possible. The J gene is TRBJ2-3, the V gene TRBV12-3 or TRBV12-4; the match to TRBD2 covers 8 bases. The CDR3 has 15 amino acids. The ends lost 2 bases at V and 4 bases at J; junction bases unmatched: 5. The DNA for the CDR3 is TGTGCCAGCAGTTTAATCGGGAGGGACGCAGATACGCAGTATTTT. It specifies CASSLIGRDADTQYF.

This clonotype was seen a few times. The chain combines TRBV7-2 with TRBJ2-2; D call uncertain. V was pared by 1 base and J by 2 bases, with 2 bases between. The V gene's germline CDR1 is SGHTA and CDR2 FQGNSA. This CDR3 has 13 amino acids. The CDR3 is CASSLDNTGELFF. For the CDR3, the DNA is TGTGCCAGCAGCTTAGACAACACCGGGGAGCTGTTTTTT.

This clonotype came up a few times. The chain combines TRBV2 with TRBJ1-3, with 10 bases matching TRBD1. J lost 2 bases, V lost 4 bases, and 5 bases had no gene match. There are 16 residues in the CDR3. Germline V gene data show CDR1 as SNHLY and CDR2 as FYNNEI. Here the CDR3 DNA reads TGTGCCAGCAGTGTGATGACAGGGGGCCCTGGAAACACCATATATTTT. Its translation: CASSVMTGGPGNTIYF.

Ten or more counts support this clonotype. The rearrangement joins TRBV7-2 to TRBJ1-3; possibly TRBD1 for D (5 bases). V was trimmed by 2 bases and J by 1 base, leaving 12 bases between them. CDR3 length equals 16 residues. Germline assignment: CDR1 SGHTA and CDR2 FQGNSA. The CDR3 DNA is TGTGCCAGCAGCTTAACCGTTGGGACTTCTGGAAACACCATATATTTT. This sequence encodes CASSLTVGTSGNTIYF.

This clonotype has just a few counts. This chain joins TRBV7-9 and TRBJ1-5; D remains ambiguous. V lost 5 bases and J lost 11, with 13 bases in between. The germline gives CDR1 SEHNR, CDR2 FQNEAQ (reference sequence). There are 12 residues in the CDR3. CDR3: CASSLPIGTQHF. Here the CDR3 DNA reads TGTGCCAGCAGCCTCCCAATCGGGACCCAGCATTTT.

This clonotype was recorded at least ten times. V gene TRBV7-2 combines with J gene TRBJ1-2; no clear D gene. Trimming took off 5 bases at V and 8 bases at J, with 21 bases between the two ends. Germline V gene lookup returns CDR1 SGHTA and CDR2 FQGNSA. This CDR3 spans 15 amino acids. This chain's CDR3 is CASSPIEQWLDGYTF. The CDR3, as DNA: TGTGCCAGCAGCCCGATTGAGCAATGGTTGGACGGCTACACCTTC.

This clonotype has just a few counts. In DNA form, the CDR3 reads TGTGCCACCAGTGATCCCACCGGGGCCCTACTGGATGAGCAGTTCTTC. The encoded protein is CATSDPTGALLDEQFF. The chain employs TRBV24-1 and TRBJ2-1; D is perhaps TRBD1 or TRBD2 (5 bases each). V lost 3 bases to trimming and J lost 8 bases, with 19 bases between them. Per the germline V gene, CDR1 is KGHDR and CDR2 is SFDVKD. The length of the CDR3 is 16 residues.

The table lists this clonotype with a few counts. The J gene is TRBJ1-1, the V gene TRBV28; D might be TRBD1 (5 bases). The CDR3 is 11 amino acids. V lost 6 bases and J 6 bases, leaving 8 bases between the germline ends. Germline V gives CDR1 MDHEN, CDR2 SYDVKM. The DNA for the CDR3 is TGTGCCAGCAGGGGACGGCCTGAAGCTTTCTTT. This encodes CASRGRPEAFF. Looking up the rest from reference TRBV28 and TRBJ1-1 gives the full variable domain: DVKVTQSSRYLVKRTGEKVFLECVQDMDHENMFWYRQDPGLGLRLIYFSYDVKMKEKGDIPEGYSVSREKKERFSLILESASTNQTSMYLCASRGRPEAFFGQGTRLTVV.

V is TRBV5-4 and J is TRBJ1-3, with 10 bases identical to TRBD1. Trimming took 4 bases from V and 4 from J; bases not matched to a gene: 5. CDR3 length: 15 residues. Germline assignment: CDR1 SGHNT and CDR2 YYREEE (reference sequence). The CDR3 sequence: CASSRQGAAGNTIYF. In DNA, the CDR3 is TGTGCCAGCAGCCGACAGGGGGCTGCCGGAAACACCATATATTTT.

The rearrangement links TRBV7-8 to TRBJ2-3, with D perhaps matching TRBD2 (6 bases). The CDR3 has 15 residues. Between the trimmed V and J ends, which lost 2 bases and 1 base, there was a span of 10 bases. Germline V CDR1 and CDR2: SGHVS, FQNEAQ. In DNA form, the CDR3 reads TGTGCCAGCAGCTTAAAGGCGGGACGCACAGATACGCAGTATTTT. This sequence encodes CASSLKAGRTDTQYF.

This clonotype was detected only a few times. The chain has TRBV19 and TRBJ1-5; unclear D gene. V dropped 7 bases and J dropped 0 bases, with 10 bases sitting between them. Germline CDR1 and CDR2: LNHDA and SQIVND (reference sequence). CDR3 size: 14 residues. CDR3 loop: CASNHGNSNQPQHF. The CDR3 DNA reads as TGTGCCAGTAACCACGGGAATAGCAATCAGCCCCAGCATTTT.